This is a list of T cell receptor beta chains from one sample in a study of cytomegalovirus exposure and HLA in healthy donors. The data were produced by immunoSEQ multiplex PCR, yet TCRdb's version contains in-frame clones alone and is incomplete. Of 150,000 to 200,000 clones listed, 80% are singletons. Sequencing was carried out using PBMCs. These TCRs come from a man aged 25 to 40 in good health and CMV-seropositive. Both conserved end residues are part of each CDR3. D genes are given only for firm matches. The size of a clone is reported for some rows only, either as once, few or many, or as a class for expanded clones.

V gene,J gene,clone size,D gene,CDR3 protein,CDR3 DNA
TRBV5-6,TRBJ1-1,.,.,CASSFGTAGGTEAFF,TGTGCCAGCAGCTTTGGGACTGCCGGGGGAACTGAAGCTTTCTTT
TRBV7-9,TRBJ2-7,.,TRBD1,CASSSGTGGGEQYF,TGTGCCAGCAGCTCAGGGACAGGGGGCGGCGAGCAGTACTTC
TRBV5-4,TRBJ2-7,.,TRBD2,CASSAKLAGGLLYEQYF,TGTGCCAGCAGCGCGAAACTAGCGGGGGGGCTCCTGTACGAGCAGTACTTC
TRBV19,TRBJ2-6,.,.,CASSISSGANVLTF,TGTGCCAGTAGTATTAGTTCTGGGGCCAACGTCCTGACTTTC
TRBV9,TRBJ2-1,.,.,CASSVSSSYNEQFF,TGTGCCAGCAGCGTTTCGAGCTCCTACAATGAGCAGTTCTTC
TRBV2,TRBJ2-1,.,.,CASSEESGSEQFF,TGTGCCAGCAGTGAAGAATCCGGTTCGGAGCAGTTCTTC
TRBV29-1,TRBJ2-1,.,.,CSISARGDEQFF,TGCAGCATTAGTGCGCGAGGCGATGAGCAGTTCTTC
TRBV6-1,TRBJ1-2,.,.,CASSSTHGGQFGYTF,TGTGCCAGCAGTTCGACTCACGGGGGGCAGTTTGGCTACACCTTC
TRBV7-8,TRBJ2-7,.,TRBD1,CASSIETGAKYEQYF,TGTGCCAGCAGCATAGAGACAGGGGCGAAGTACGAGCAGTACTTC
TRBV5-4,TRBJ1-2,once,TRBD1,CASSLDGQGGYGYTF,TGTGCCAGCAGCTTGGACGGACAGGGGGGCTATGGCTACACCTTC
TRBV11-3,TRBJ2-7,.,TRBD1,CASSLGTGGYEQYF,TGTGCCAGCAGCTTAGGGACAGGGGGTTACGAGCAGTACTTC
TRBV10-3,TRBJ2-3,.,.,CATRNGVETDTQYF,TGTGCCACCCGAAACGGAGTTGAGACAGATACGCAGTATTTT
TRBV5-1,TRBJ1-5,.,.,CASSSTGSSNQPQHF,TGTGCCAGCAGCTCTACAGGGAGTAGCAATCAGCCCCAGCATTTT
TRBV7-9,TRBJ1-5,.,.,CASSLAVGAVDQPQHF,TGTGCCAGCAGCTTAGCTGTAGGGGCGGTCGATCAGCCCCAGCATTTT
TRBV5-8,TRBJ1-1,.,.,CASSVLNTEAFF,TGTGCCAGCAGCGTATTGAACACTGAAGCTTTCTTT
TRBV6-1,TRBJ2-7,.,.,CASSEQARSYEQYF,TGTGCCAGCAGTGAACAGGCCCGTTCCTACGAGCAGTACTTC
TRBV4-1,TRBJ2-3,.,TRBD2,CASSRGLELAEPRDTQYF,TGCGCCAGCAGCAGAGGTCTTGAGCTAGCGGAACCGCGGGATACGCAGTATTTT
TRBV6-5,TRBJ2-1,.,.,CASSYSGEGEEFF,TGTGCCAGCAGTTACTCAGGCGAGGGGGAAGAGTTCTTC
TRBV5-1,TRBJ1-2,few,.,CASSSGHGANYGYTF,TGCGCCAGCAGTTCCGGACATGGAGCTAACTATGGCTACACCTTC
TRBV11-2,TRBJ2-1,.,.,CASSSQAGGSAQFF,TGTGCCAGCAGCTCCCAAGCTGGCGGGTCGGCGCAGTTCTTC
TRBV27,TRBJ2-5,once,TRBD2,CASSPLAGGQGGETQYF,TGTGCCAGCAGTCCACTAGCGGGGGGGCAAGGGGGAGAGACCCAGTACTTC
TRBV7-9,TRBJ2-3,.,.,CASSLSASTDTQYF,TGTGCCAGCAGCTTATCCGCGAGCACAGATACGCAGTATTTT
TRBV15,TRBJ2-7,.,TRBD2,CATSRDTGGRSYEQYF,TGTGCCACCAGCAGAGATACCGGCGGGAGGTCCTACGAGCAGTACTTC
TRBV21-1,TRBJ1-1,.,.,CASSKERGTGADTEAFF,TGTGCCAGCAGCAAAGAGCGGGGGACAGGGGCGGACACTGAAGCTTTCTTT
TRBV6-5,TRBJ2-3,.,.,CASRLPSTDTQYF,TGTGCCAGCAGACTACCTAGCACAGATACGCAGTATTTT
TRBV4-2,TRBJ2-7,.,TRBD2,CASSSGLAENYEQYF,TGTGCCAGCAGCTCAGGACTAGCGGAGAACTACGAGCAGTACTTC
TRBV7-9,TRBJ2-7,.,TRBD2,CASSLVTAGGSNEQYF,TGTGCCAGCAGCTTAGTGACGGCGGGAGGTTCCAACGAGCAGTACTTC
TRBV5-4,TRBJ2-3,.,.,CASSLALARSTDTQYF,TGTGCCAGCAGCTTGGCTTTAGCGCGTAGCACAGATACGCAGTATTTT
TRBV28,TRBJ1-1,.,TRBD1,CASRWTGGVGTEAFF,TGTGCCAGCAGGTGGACAGGGGGGGTTGGCACTGAAGCTTTCTTT
TRBV6-1,TRBJ2-7,few,TRBD2,CASETSGTYEQYF,TGTGCCAGCGAGACTAGCGGGACCTACGAGCAGTACTTC
TRBV7-6,TRBJ2-3,.,.,CASSPRVLSTDTQYF,TGTGCCAGCAGCCCCAGGGTCCTCAGCACAGATACGCAGTATTTT
TRBV7-9,TRBJ2-7,.,TRBD1,CASSLGGTGSYEQYF,TGTGCCAGCAGCTTAGGCGGGACAGGCTCCTACGAGCAGTACTTC
TRBV25-1,TRBJ1-4,once,.,CASRETAWGEKLFF,TGTGCCAGCAGGGAGACAGCGTGGGGTGAAAAACTGTTTTTT
TRBV6-6,TRBJ2-7,.,TRBD1,CASSYPTGGGNEQYF,TGTGCCAGCAGTTACCCGACAGGGGGCGGGAACGAGCAGTACTTC
TRBV9,TRBJ2-1,.,TRBD1,CASSRLLRTGGAGSYNEQFF,TGTGCCAGCAGCCGCCTCCTCAGGACAGGGGGCGCGGGCTCCTACAATGAGCAGTTCTTC
TRBV7-8,TRBJ2-3,.,.,CASSLDSQGLDTQYF,TGTGCCAGCAGCTTAGATTCCCAGGGATTGGATACGCAGTATTTT
TRBV28,TRBJ1-2,few,TRBD1,CASSRAGTDYGYTF,TGTGCCAGCAGTCGGGCCGGGACAGACTATGGCTACACCTTC
TRBV19,TRBJ2-7,.,.,CASREDPGAYEQYF,TGTGCCAGTAGAGAGGACCCAGGGGCCTACGAGCAGTACTTC
TRBV6-1,TRBJ2-5,.,.,CASSNPSGRGETQYF,TGTGCCAGCAGCAATCCTTCAGGGCGGGGAGAGACCCAGTACTTC
TRBV14,TRBJ2-5,.,.,CASSQGSIVQETQYF,TGTGCCAGCAGCCAAGGATCTATAGTTCAAGAGACCCAGTACTTC
TRBV7-9,TRBJ2-5,.,.,CASSPSINQYF,TGTGCCAGCAGCCCCTCTATAAACCAGTACTTC
TRBV18,TRBJ2-7,.,TRBD1,CASSPTQGAYEQYF,TGTGCCAGCTCACCAACCCAGGGGGCCTACGAGCAGTACTTC
TRBV5-1,TRBJ2-1,.,TRBD2,CASSLAPREVKFF,TGCGCCAGCAGCTTGGCACCGCGGGAGGTGAAGTTCTTC
TRBV5-1,TRBJ2-2,.,TRBD1,CASRLGTGGTGELFF,TGCGCCAGCAGACTCGGGACAGGGGGGACCGGGGAGCTGTTTTTT
TRBV15,TRBJ1-1,.,TRBD1,CAISLDREATEAFF,TGTGCCATCAGCCTGGACAGGGAGGCTACTGAAGCTTTCTTT
TRBV2,TRBJ2-5,.,TRBD1,CASQTTGVETQYF,TGTGCCAGCCAGACGACAGGGGTAGAGACCCAGTACTTC
TRBV19,TRBJ1-3,once,.,CASSNSGAVGNTIYF,TGTGCCAGTAGTAATTCAGGGGCGGTTGGAAACACCATATATTTT
TRBV13,TRBJ2-2,.,.,CASSNRLTGELFF,TGTGCCAGCAGCAACAGGCTCACCGGGGAGCTGTTTTTT
TRBV14,TRBJ2-7,.,TRBD2,CASSQNVAPGGEQYF,TGTGCCAGCAGCCAAAACGTGGCCCCGGGAGGCGAGCAGTACTTC
TRBV7-9,TRBJ1-1,.,TRBD1,CASSSGGQLNTEAFF,TGTGCCAGCAGCTCAGGGGGGCAGTTGAACACTGAAGCTTTCTTT
TRBV10-3,TRBJ2-7,.,TRBD2,CAISGLAGVLYF,TGTGCCATCAGTGGACTAGCGGGGGTTCTGTACTTC
TRBV6-1,TRBJ2-7,once,TRBD2,CASSEDGLAAFYEQYF,TGTGCCAGCAGTGAAGATGGGCTAGCGGCCTTCTACGAGCAGTACTTC
TRBV10-2,TRBJ2-2,.,TRBD2,CASTSTSGRTGELFF,TGCGCCAGCACATCGACTAGCGGGAGGACCGGGGAGCTGTTTTTT
TRBV6-5,TRBJ1-5,.,.,CASSSGGGWGNQPQHF,TGTGCCAGCAGTTCCGGGGGGGGGTGGGGCAATCAGCCCCAGCATTTT
TRBV4-1,TRBJ1-3,.,TRBD1,CASSHGGDSSTSGNTIYF,TGCGCCAGCAGCCACGGGGGGGACAGTTCCACCTCTGGAAACACCATATATTTT
TRBV2,TRBJ2-1,.,.,CASSEWSGKRGNNEQFF,TGTGCCAGCAGTGAATGGTCAGGAAAGAGGGGGAACAATGAGCAGTTCTTC
TRBV11-3,TRBJ2-3,.,TRBD2,CASSLGGTAGAADTQYF,TGTGCCAGCAGCTTAGGGGGCACAGCGGGGGCCGCAGATACGCAGTATTTT
TRBV30,TRBJ2-5,.,.,CAWSVGETQYF,TGTGCCTGGAGTGTCGGGGAGACCCAGTACTTC
TRBV11-2,TRBJ2-7,few,.,CASSLAAQGFAAGIYEQYF,TGTGCCAGCAGCTTAGCGGCCCAGGGGTTTGCGGCGGGTATCTACGAGCAGTACTTC
TRBV2,TRBJ2-1,.,TRBD2,CASMPGLSGNEQFF,TGTGCCAGCATGCCGGGACTATCCGGAAATGAGCAGTTCTTC